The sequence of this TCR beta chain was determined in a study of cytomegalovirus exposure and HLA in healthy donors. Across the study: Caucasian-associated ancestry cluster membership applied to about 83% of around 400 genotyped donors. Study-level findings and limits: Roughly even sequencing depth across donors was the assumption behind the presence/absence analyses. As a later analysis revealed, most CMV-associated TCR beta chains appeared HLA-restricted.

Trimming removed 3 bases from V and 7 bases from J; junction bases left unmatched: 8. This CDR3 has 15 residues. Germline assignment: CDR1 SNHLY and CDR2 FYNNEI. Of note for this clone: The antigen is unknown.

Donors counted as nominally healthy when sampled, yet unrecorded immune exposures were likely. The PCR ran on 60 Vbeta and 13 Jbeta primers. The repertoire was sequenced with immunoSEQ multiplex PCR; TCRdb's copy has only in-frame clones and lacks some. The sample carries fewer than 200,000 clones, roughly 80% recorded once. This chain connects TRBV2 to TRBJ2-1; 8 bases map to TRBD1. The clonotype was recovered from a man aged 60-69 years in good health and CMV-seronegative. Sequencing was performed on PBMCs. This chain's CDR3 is CASSDFQGARNEQFF. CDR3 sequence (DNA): TGTGCCAGCAGTGATTTCCAGGGGGCCAGGAATGAGCAGTTCTTC.